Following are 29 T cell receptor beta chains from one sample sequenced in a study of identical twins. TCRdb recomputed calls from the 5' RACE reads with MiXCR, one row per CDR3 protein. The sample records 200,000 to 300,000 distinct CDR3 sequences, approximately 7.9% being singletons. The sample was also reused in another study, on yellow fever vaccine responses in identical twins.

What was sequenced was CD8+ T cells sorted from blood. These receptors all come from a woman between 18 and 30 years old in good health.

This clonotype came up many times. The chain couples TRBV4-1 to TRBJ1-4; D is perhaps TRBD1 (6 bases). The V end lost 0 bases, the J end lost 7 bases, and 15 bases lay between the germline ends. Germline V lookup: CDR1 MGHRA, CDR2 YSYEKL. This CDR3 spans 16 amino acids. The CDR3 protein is CASSQDRGQGSEKLFF. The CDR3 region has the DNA TGCGCCAGCAGCCAAGATAGGGGACAAGGGAGTGAAAAACTGTTTTTT.

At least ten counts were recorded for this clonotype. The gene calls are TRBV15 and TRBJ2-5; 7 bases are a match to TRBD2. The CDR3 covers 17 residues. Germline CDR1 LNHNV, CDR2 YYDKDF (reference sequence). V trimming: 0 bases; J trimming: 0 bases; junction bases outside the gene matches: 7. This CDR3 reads CATSRDRASGDQETQYF. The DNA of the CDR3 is TGTGCCACCAGCAGAGATAGGGCTAGCGGAGACCAAGAGACCCAGTACTTC.

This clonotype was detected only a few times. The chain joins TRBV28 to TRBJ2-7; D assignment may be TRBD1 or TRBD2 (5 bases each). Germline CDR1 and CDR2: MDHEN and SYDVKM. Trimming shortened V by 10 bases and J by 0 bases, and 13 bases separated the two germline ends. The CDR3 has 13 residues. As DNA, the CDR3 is TGTGCCACCCGGGACCATAGCTCCTACGAGCAGTACTTC. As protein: CATRDHSSYEQYF.

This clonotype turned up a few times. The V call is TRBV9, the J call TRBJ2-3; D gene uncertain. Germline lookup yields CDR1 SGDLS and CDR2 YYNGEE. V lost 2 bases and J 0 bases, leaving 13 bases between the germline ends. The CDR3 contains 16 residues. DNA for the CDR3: TGTGCCAGCAGCGTTTTCGGGTCCCCCAGCACAGATACGCAGTATTTT. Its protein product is CASSVFGSPSTDTQYF.

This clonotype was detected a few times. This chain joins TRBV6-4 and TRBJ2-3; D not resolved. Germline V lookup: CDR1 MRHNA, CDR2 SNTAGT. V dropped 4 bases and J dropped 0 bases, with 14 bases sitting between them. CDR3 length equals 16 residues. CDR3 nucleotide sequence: TGTGCCAGCAGTGGTACAGCGAAAGCTAGCACAGATACGCAGTATTTT. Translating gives CASSGTAKASTDTQYF.

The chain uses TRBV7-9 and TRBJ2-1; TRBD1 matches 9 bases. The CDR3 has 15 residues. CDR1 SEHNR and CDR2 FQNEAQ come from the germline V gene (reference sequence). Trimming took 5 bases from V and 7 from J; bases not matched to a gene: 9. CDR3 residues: CASSPGDRVENEQFF. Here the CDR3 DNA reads TGTGCCAGCAGCCCAGGGGACAGGGTGGAGAATGAGCAGTTCTTC.

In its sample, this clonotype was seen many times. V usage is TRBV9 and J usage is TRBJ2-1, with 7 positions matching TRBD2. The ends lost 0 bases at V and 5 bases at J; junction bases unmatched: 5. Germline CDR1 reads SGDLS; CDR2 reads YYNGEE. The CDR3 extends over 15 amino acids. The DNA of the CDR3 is TGTGCCAGCAGCGTAGCTAGCGGTAACAACAATGAGCAGTTCTTC. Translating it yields CASSVASGNNNEQFF.

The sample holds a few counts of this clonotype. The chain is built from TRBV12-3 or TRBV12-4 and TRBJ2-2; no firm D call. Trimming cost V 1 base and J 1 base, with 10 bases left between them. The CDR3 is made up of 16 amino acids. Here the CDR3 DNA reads TGTGCCAGCAGTTTAGGTATAGGGATGAACACCGGGGAGCTGTTTTTT. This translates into CASSLGIGMNTGELFF.

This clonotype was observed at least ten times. The CDR3 nucleotides read TGTGCCAGCAGTACACAGCTGATAAGTACCTACGAGCAGTACTTC. Amino acids: CASSTQLISTYEQYF. The V and J genes are TRBV12-3 or TRBV12-4 and TRBJ2-7; D call uncertain. V was pared by 5 bases and J by 2 bases, with 16 bases between. The CDR3 is 15 residues long.

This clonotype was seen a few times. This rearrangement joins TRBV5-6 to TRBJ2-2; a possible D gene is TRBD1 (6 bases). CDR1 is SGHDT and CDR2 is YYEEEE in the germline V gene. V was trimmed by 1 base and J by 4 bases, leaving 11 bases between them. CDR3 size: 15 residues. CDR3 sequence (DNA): TGTGCCAGCAGCTTGCCCACAGGGACCACCGGGGAGCTGTTTTTT. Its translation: CASSLPTGTTGELFF.

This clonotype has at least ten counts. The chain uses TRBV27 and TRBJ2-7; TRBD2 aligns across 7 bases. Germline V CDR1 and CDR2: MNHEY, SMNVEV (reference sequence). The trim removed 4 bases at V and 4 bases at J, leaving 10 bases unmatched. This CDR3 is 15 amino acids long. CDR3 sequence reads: CASSSTGGPSYEQYF. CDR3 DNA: TGTGCCAGCAGTTCAACGGGAGGACCATCGTACGAGCAGTACTTC.

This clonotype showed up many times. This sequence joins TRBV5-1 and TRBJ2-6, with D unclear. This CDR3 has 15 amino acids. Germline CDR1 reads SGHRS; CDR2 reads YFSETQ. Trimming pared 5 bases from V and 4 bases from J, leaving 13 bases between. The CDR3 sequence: CASRVDLGGANVLTF. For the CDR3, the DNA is TGCGCCAGCAGAGTTGACTTGGGGGGGGCCAACGTCCTGACTTTC.

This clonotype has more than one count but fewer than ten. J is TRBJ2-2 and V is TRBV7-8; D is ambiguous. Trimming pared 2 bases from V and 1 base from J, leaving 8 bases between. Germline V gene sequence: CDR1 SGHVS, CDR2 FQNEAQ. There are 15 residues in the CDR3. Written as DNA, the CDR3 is TGTGCCAGCAGCTTATCGGCCGGGAACACCGGGGAGCTGTTTTTT. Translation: CASSLSAGNTGELFF.

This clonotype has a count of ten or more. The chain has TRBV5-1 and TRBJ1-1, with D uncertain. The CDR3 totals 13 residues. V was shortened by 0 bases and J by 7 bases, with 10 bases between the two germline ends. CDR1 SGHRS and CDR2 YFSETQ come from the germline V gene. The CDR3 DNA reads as TGCGCCAGCAGCTTGGTAGTTGGGCTTGAAGCTTTCTTT. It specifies CASSLVVGLEAFF. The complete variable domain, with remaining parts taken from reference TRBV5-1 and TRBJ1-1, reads KAGVTQTPRYLIKTRGQQVTLSCSPISGHRSVSWYQQTPGQGLQFLFEYFSETQRNKGNFPGRFSGRQFSNSRSEMNVSTLELGDSALYLCASSLVVGLEAFFGQGTRLTVV.

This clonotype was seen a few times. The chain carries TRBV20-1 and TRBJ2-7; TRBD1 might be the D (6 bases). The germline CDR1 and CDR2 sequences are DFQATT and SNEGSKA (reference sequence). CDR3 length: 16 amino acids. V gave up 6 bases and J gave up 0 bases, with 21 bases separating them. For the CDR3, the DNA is TGCAGTGCCTCGTGGCAGGGGCCGCTAGCCTCCTACGAGCAGTACTTC. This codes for CSASWQGPLASYEQYF.

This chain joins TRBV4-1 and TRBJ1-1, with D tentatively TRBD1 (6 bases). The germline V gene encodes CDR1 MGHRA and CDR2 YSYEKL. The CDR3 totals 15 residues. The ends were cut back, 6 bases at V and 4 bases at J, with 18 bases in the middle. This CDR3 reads CASRADLGGSTEAFF. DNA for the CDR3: TGCGCCAGCAGGGCCGACCTAGGGGGGAGCACTGAAGCTTTCTTT.

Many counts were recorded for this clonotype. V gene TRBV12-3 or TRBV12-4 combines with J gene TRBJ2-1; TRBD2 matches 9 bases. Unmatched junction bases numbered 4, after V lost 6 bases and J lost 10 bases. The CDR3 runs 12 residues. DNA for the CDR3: TGTGCCAGCAGCCCCGGACTAGCGGAGCAGTTCTTC. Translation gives CASSPGLAEQFF.

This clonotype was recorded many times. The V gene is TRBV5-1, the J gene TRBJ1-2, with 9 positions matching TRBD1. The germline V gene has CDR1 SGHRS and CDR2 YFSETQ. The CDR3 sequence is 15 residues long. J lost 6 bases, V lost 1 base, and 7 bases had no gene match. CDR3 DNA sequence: TGCGCCAGCAGCTTGCGGCTCCGGGACAGGGATGGCTACACCTTC. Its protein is CASSLRLRDRDGYTF.

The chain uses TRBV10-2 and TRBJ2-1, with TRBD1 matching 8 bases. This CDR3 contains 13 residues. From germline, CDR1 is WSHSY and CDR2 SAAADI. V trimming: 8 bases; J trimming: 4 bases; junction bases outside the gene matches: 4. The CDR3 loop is CASLDRGYNEQFF. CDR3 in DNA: TGCGCCAGCCTTGACAGGGGATACAATGAGCAGTTCTTC.

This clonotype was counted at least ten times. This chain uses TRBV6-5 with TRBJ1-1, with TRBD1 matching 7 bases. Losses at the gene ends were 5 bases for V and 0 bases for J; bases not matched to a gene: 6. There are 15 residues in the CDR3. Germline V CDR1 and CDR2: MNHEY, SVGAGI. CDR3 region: CASSNPGQMNTEAFF. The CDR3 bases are TGTGCCAGCAGTAACCCGGGACAGATGAACACTGAAGCTTTCTTT.

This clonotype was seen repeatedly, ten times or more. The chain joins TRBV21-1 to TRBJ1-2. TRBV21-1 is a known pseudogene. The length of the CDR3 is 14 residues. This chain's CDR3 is CASTRRQQHYGYTF. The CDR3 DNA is TGTGCCAGCACCCGCCGGCAGCAACACTATGGCTACACCTTC.

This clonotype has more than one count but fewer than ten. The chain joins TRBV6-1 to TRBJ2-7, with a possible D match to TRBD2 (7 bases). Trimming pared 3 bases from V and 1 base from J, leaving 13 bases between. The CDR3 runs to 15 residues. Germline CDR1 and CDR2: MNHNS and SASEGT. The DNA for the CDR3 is TGTGCCAGCAGTGAGGTTGCGGGGGCTTCCTACGAGCAGTACGTC. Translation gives CASSEVAGASYEQYV.

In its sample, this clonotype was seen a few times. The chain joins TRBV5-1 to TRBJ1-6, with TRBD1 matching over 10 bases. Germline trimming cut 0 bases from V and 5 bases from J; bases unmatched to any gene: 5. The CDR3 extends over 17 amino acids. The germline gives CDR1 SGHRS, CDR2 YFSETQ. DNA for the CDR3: TGCGCCAGCAGCTTGGAGGGGACAGGGGCAAATAATTCACCCCTCCACTTT. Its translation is CASSLEGTGANNSPLHF.

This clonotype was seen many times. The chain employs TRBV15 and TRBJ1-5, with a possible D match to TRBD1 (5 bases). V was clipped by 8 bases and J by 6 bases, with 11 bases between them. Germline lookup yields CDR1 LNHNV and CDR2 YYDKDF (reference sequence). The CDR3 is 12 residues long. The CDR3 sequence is CATEGLGQPQHF. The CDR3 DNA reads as TGTGCCACCGAGGGGTTGGGTCAGCCCCAGCATTTT. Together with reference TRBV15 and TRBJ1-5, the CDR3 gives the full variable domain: DAMVIQNPRYQVTQFGKPVTLSCSQTLNHNVMYWYQQKSSQAPKLLFHYYDKDFNNEADTPDNFQSRRPNTSFCFLDIRSPGLGDTAMYLCATEGLGQPQHFGDGTRLSIL.

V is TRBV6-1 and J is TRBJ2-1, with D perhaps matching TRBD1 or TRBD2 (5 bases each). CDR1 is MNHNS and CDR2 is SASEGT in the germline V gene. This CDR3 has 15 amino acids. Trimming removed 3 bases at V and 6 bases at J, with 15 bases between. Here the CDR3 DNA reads TGTGCCAGCAGTGAGCTGGGGGTCGTTACCAATGAGCAGTTCTTC. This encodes CASSELGVVTNEQFF.

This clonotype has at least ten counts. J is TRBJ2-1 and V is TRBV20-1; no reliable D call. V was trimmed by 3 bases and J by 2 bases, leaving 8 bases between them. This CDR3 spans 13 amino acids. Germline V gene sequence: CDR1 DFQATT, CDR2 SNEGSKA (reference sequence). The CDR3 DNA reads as TGCAGTGCTAGCGGTGAGCCCTACAATGAGCAGTTCTTC. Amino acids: CSASGEPYNEQFF.

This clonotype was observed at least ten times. The CDR3 sequence: CASSQDLERRGDTQYF. The CDR3 nucleotides read TGTGCCAGCAGCCAAGATCTAGAGCGGAGGGGAGATACGCAGTATTTT. This chain connects TRBV4-2 to TRBJ2-3; a possible D gene is TRBD2 (6 bases). V lost 0 bases, J lost 5 bases, and 15 bases lay in between. CDR1 and CDR2 (germline): LGHNA, YNFKEQ. The CDR3 is 16 residues long.

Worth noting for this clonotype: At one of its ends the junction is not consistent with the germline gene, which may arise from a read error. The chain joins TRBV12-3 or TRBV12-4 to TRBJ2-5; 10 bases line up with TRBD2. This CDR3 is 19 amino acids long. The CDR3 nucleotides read TGTGCCATCAGTTCCCCAGCGCCTAGCGGGGGACTGTACCAAGAGACCCAGTACTTC. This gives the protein CAISSPAPSGGLYQETQYF.

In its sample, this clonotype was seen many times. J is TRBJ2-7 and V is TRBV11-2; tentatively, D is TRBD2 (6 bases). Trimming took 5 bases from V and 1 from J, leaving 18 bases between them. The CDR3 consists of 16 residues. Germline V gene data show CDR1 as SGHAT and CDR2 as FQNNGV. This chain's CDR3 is CASSPPDYLTSYEQYF. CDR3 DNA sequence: TGTGCCAGCAGCCCCCCGGACTACCTAACGTCCTACGAGCAGTACTTC.